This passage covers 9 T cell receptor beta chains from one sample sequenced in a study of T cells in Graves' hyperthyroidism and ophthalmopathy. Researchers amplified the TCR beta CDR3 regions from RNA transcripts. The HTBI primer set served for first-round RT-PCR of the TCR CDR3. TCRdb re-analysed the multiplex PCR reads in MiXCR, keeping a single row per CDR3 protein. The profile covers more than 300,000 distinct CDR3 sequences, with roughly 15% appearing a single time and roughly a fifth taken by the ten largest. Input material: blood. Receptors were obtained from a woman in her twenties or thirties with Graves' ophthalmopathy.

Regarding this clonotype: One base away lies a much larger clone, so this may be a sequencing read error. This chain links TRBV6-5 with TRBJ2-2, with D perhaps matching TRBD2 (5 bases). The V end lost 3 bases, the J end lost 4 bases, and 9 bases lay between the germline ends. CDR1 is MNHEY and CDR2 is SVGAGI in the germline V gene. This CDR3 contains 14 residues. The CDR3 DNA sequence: TGTGCCAGCAGTTATGTGGGGAGCACCGGGGAGCTGTTTTTT. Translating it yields CASSYVGSTGELFF.

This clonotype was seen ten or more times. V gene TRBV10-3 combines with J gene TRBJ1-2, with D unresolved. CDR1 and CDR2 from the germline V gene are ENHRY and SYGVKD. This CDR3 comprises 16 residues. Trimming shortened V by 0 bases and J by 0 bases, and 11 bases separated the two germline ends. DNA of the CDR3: TGTGCCATCAGTGAGTCGAGTCAGCCCACTAACTATGGCTACACCTTC. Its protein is CAISESSQPTNYGYTF.

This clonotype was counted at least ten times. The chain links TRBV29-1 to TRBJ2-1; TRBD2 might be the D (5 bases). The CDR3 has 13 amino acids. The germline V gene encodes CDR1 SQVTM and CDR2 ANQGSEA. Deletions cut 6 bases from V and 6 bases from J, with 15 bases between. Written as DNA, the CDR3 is TGCAGCGTCTCTACTAGTCCCCTCAATGAGCAGTTCTTC. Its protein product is CSVSTSPLNEQFF.

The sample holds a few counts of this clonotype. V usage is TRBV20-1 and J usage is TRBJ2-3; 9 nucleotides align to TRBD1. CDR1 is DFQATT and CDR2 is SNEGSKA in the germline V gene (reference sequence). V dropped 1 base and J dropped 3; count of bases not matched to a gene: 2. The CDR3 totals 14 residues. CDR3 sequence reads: CSARGTGATDTQYF. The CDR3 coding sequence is TGCAGTGCTAGAGGGACAGGGGCGACAGATACGCAGTATTTT.

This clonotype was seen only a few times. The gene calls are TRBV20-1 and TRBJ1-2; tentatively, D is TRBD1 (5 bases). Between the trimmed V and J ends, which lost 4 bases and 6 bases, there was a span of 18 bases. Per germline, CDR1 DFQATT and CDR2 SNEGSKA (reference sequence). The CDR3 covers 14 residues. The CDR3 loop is CSAKTSRQRDGYTF. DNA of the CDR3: TGCAGTGCTAAGACGAGTCGACAGCGGGATGGCTACACCTTC.

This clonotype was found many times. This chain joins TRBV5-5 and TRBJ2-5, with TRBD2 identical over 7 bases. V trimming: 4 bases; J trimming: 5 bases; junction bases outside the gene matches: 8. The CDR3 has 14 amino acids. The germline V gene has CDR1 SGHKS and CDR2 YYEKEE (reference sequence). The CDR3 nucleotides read TGTGCCAGCAGCCGGGGGGACGTCCTGGAGACCCAGTACTTC. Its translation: CASSRGDVLETQYF. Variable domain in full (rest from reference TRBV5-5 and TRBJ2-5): DAGVTQSPTHLIKTRGQQVTLRCSPISGHKSVSWYQQVLGQGPQFIFQYYEKEERGRGNFPDRFSARQFPNYSSELNVNALLLGDSALYLCASSRGDVLETQYFGPGTRLLVL.

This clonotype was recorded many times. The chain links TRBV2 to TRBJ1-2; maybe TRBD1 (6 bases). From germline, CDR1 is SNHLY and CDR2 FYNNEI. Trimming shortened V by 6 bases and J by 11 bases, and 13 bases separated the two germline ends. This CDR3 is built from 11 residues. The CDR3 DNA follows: TGTGCCAGCAGAGTAACAGGGAGTTACACCTTC. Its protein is CASRVTGSYTF.

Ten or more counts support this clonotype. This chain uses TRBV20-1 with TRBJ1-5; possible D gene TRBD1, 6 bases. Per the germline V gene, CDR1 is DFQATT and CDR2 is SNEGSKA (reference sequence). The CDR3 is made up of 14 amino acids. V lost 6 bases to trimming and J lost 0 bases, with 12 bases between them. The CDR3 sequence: CSAIQGYSNQPQHF. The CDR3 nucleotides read TGCAGTGCAATTCAGGGGTATAGCAATCAGCCCCAGCATTTT.

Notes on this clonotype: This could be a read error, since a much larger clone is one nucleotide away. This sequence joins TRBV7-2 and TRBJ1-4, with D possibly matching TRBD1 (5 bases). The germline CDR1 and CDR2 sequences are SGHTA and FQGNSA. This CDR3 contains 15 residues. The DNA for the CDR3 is TGTGCCAGCAACTTAGTAGGCCAGGGCGGCGAAAAACTGTTTTTT. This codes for CASNLVGQGGEKLFF.